One sample yielded the 8 T cell receptor beta chains listed below, sequenced in a study of blood T cell repertoires in COVID-19. Profiling relied on immunoSEQ multiplex PCR, and the TCRdb table lists in-frame clones only, not all of them. The sample has some 530,000 clones; 70% to 90% are singletons. Material: peripheral blood. These receptors were taken from a human donor in a cohort sampled during active COVID-19.

The chain combines TRBV7-9 with TRBJ2-7, with D possibly being TRBD1 (6 bases). Between the trimmed V and J ends, which lost 5 bases and 6 bases, there was a span of 14 bases. The CDR3 totals 13 residues. Germline V gene data show CDR1 as SEHNR and CDR2 as FQNEAQ (reference sequence). Written as DNA, the CDR3 is TGTGCCAGCAGCGCGACAGGACAGCCCGAGCAGTACTTC. This codes for CASSATGQPEQYF.

The V and J genes are TRBV5-1 and TRBJ2-4; 8 bases line up with TRBD2. The CDR3 is 16 residues long. The V and J ends lost 0 bases and 3 bases, in that order; junction bases with no gene match: 5. Germline V gene lookup returns CDR1 SGHRS and CDR2 YFSETQ. In DNA form, the CDR3 reads TGCGCCAGCAGCTTGGGGACTAGCTTGAACAAAAACATTCAGTACTTC. It yields the protein CASSLGTSLNKNIQYF.

The V call is TRBV4-2, the J call TRBJ1-1, with a tentative D call TRBD1 (6 bases). Trimming pared 3 bases from V and 7 bases from J, leaving 9 bases between. Germline CDR1 reads LGHNA; CDR2 reads YNFKEQ. The CDR3 spans 12 residues. In DNA, the CDR3 is TGTGCCAGCAGCCACGGACAGAGTGAAGCTTTCTTT. It translates to CASSHGQSEAFF.

The rearrangement uses TRBV7-2 and TRBJ1-5; tentative D call: TRBD1 (6 bases). The V gene lost 3 bases and the J gene lost 6 bases, with 15 bases spanning the gap. The CDR3 totals 15 residues. CDR1 and CDR2 (germline): SGHTA, FQGNSA. The CDR3 sequence: CASSFIGGESQPQHF. The CDR3 coding sequence is TGTGCCAGCAGCTTCATAGGGGGGGAGAGTCAGCCCCAGCATTTT.

The gene calls are TRBV5-4 and TRBJ2-3, with 12 positions matching TRBD2. J was trimmed by 3 bases and V by 0 bases; bases with no gene match: 2. This CDR3 region has 16 residues. Per the germline V gene, CDR1 is SGHNT and CDR2 is YYREEE (reference sequence). The CDR3 is CASSLGLAGETDTQYF. The CDR3 coding sequence is TGTGCCAGCAGCTTGGGACTAGCGGGAGAAACAGATACGCAGTATTTT.

The chain carries TRBV6-6 and TRBJ1-2; 10 bases fit TRBD1. J gave up 6 bases and V 5 bases, and 3 bases lay outside the gene matches. CDR1 and CDR2 (germline): MNHNY, SVGAGI (reference sequence). The length of the CDR3 is 13 residues. The CDR3 is CASSPGTGDGYTF. CDR3 nucleotide sequence: TGTGCCAGCAGTCCCGGGACAGGGGATGGCTACACCTTC.

This chain uses TRBV18 with TRBJ1-2, with a possible D match to TRBD1 (5 bases). The germline CDR1 and CDR2 sequences are KGHSH and LQKENI. Trimming shortened V by 6 bases and J by 2 bases, and 10 bases separated the two germline ends. The CDR3 consists of 13 residues. The CDR3 reads CASSPGQNYGYTF. In nucleotides, the CDR3 is TGTGCCAGCTCTCCTGGACAAAACTATGGCTACACCTTC. Filled out from reference TRBV18 and TRBJ1-2, the complete variable domain reads NAGVMQNPRHLVRRRGQEARLRCSPMKGHSHVYWYRQLPEEGLKFMVYLQKENIIDESGMPKERFSAEFPKEGPSILRIQQVVRGDSAAYFCASSPGQNYGYTFGSGTRLTVV.

The rearrangement uses TRBV30 and TRBJ2-1; D remains unclear. The germline CDR1 and CDR2 sequences are GTSNPN and SVGIG (reference sequence). The CDR3 loop spans 13 amino acids. With 4 bases removed from V and 6 bases from J, the gap between germline ends came to 13 bases. CDR3 amino acids: CAWTSGFFNEQFF. The DNA for the CDR3 is TGTGCCTGGACCTCCGGGTTCTTCAATGAGCAGTTCTTC. The whole variable domain, remainder taken from reference TRBV30 and TRBJ2-1, is SQTIHQWPATLVQPVGSPLSLECTVEGTSNPNLYWYRQAAGRGLQLLFYSVGIGQISSEVPQNLSASRPQDRQFILSSKKLLLSDSGFYLCAWTSGFFNEQFFGPGTRLTVL.